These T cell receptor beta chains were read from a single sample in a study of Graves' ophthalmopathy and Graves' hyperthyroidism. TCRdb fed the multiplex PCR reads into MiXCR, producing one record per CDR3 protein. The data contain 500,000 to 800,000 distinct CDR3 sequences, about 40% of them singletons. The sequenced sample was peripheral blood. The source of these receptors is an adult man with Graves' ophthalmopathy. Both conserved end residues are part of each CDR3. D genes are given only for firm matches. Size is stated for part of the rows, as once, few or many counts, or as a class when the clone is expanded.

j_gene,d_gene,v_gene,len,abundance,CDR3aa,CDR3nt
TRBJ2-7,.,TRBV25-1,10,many,CASSHYEQYF,TGTGCCAGCAGTCACTACGAGCAGTACTTC
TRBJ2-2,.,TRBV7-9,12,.,CASSPKLTEQFF,TGTGCCAGCAGCCCGAAGCTCACGGAGCAGTTTTTT
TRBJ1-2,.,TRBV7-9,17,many,CASSLDGDTTLFYGYTF,TGTGCCAGCAGCTTAGACGGAGACACCACTCTTTTCTATGGCTACACCTTC
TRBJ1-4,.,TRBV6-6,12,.,CASSYEELELFF,TGTGCCAGCAGTTACGAGGAATTAGAACTGTTTTTT
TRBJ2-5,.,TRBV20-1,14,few,CSAFSTRGEETQYF,TGCAGTGCTTTCTCGACTAGAGGTGAAGAGACCCAGTACTTC
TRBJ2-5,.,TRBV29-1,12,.,CSVDGLRETQYF,TGCAGCGTTGACGGGCTAAGGGAGACCCAGTACTTC
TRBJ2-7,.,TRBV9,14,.,CASSVGGHSYEQYF,TGTGCCAGCAGCGTAGGTGGGCACTCCTACGAGCAGTACTTC
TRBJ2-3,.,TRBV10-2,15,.,CASSEQLQGADTQYF,TGCGCCAGCAGTGAACAGCTCCAGGGAGCAGATACGCAGTATTTT
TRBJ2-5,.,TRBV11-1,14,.,CASSLGPDQEPQYF,TGTGCCAGCAGCTTAGGGCCAGACCAAGAGCCCCAGTACTTC
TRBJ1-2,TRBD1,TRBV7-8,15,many,CASSQTRGDRAGYTF,TGTGCCAGCAGCCAAACGCGGGGGGACAGGGCTGGCTACACCTTC
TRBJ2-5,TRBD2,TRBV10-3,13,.,CAISEGTMETQYF,TGTGCCATCAGTGAAGGGACTATGGAGACCCAGTACTTC
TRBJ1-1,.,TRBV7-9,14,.,CASSLRDGHTEAFF,TGTGCCAGCAGCCTAAGGGACGGACACACTGAAGCTTTCTTT
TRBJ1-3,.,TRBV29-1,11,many,CSVEGRNTIYF,TGCAGCGTTGAAGGGCGAAACACCATATATTTT
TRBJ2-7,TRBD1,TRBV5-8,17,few,CASSPASGTGRTYEQYF,TGTGCCAGCAGCCCTGCCTCCGGGACAGGTCGAACTTACGAGCAGTACTTC
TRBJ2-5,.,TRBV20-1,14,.,CSARGDSAQETQYF,TGCAGTGCTAGAGGAGACTCGGCCCAAGAGACCCAGTACTTC
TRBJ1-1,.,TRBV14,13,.,CASSQDMRGEAFF,TGTGCCAGCAGCCAAGATATGAGGGGCGAAGCTTTCTTT
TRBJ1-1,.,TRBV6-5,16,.,CASSPDSSVMNTEAFF,TGTGCCAGCAGCCCCGATTCTAGCGTAATGAACACTGAAGCTTTCTTT
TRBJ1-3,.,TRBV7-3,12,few,CASSRSDNTIYF,TGTGCCAGCAGCCGGAGTGATAACACCATATATTTT
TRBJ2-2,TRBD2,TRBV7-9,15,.,CASSPMVAGAGELFF,TGTGCCAGCAGCCCCATGGTAGCGGGAGCCGGGGAGCTGTTTTTT
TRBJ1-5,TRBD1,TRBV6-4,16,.,CASSRAGGASNQPQHF,TGTGCCAGCAGCCGGGCAGGGGGCGCGAGCAATCAGCCCCAGCATTTT
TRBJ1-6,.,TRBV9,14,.,CAGSLETDYSPLHF,TGTGCCGGCAGCTTAGAGACAGATTATTCACCCCTCCACTTT
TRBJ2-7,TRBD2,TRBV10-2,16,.,CASSGSSGGVTYEQYF,TGCGCCAGCAGTGGGTCTAGCGGGGGCGTTACCTACGAGCAGTACTTC
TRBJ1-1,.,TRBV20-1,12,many,CSASLGDTEAFF,TGCAGTGCTAGTTTGGGTGACACTGAAGCTTTCTTT
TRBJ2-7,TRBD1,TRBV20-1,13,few,CSAPGQGVYEQYF,TGCAGTGCTCCGGGACAGGGTGTATACGAGCAGTACTTC
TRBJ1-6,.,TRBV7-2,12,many,CASSLVHSPLHF,TGTGCCAGCAGCTTAGTCCATTCACCCCTCCACTTT
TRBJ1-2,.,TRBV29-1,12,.,CSVSGGEGGNTF,TGCAGCGTGTCCGGTGGAGAAGGTGGAAACACCTTC
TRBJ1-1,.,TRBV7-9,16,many,CASRPPSGVTNTEAFF,TGTGCCAGCAGGCCGCCTTCCGGGGTGACGAACACTGAAGCTTTCTTT
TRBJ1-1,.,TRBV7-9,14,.,CASVDGGRKAEAFF,TGTGCCAGCGTTGACGGCGGGAGGAAGGCTGAAGCTTTCTTT
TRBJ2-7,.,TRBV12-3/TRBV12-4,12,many,CASSPHLYEQYF,TGTGCCAGCAGCCCTCACCTCTACGAGCAGTACTTC
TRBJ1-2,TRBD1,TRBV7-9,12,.,CAIGTGRYGYTF,TGTGCCATCGGGACAGGGCGGTATGGCTACACCTTC
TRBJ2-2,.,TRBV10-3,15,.,CASSYSGVNTGELFF,TGTGCCAGCAGTTACTCGGGAGTGAACACCGGGGAGCTGTTTTTT
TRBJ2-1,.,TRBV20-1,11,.,CSAGRGNEQFF,TGCAGTGCTGGCCGGGGCAATGAGCAGTTCTTC
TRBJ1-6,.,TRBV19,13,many,CASSPGESSPLHF,TGTGCCAGCAGCCCAGGGGAGAGTTCACCCCTCCACTTT
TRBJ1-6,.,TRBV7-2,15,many,CASSLDPFYNSPLHF,TGTGCCAGCAGCTTAGATCCCTTCTATAATTCACCCCTCCACTTT
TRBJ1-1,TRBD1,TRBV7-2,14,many,CASSQRQGYTEAFF,TGTGCCAGCAGCCAACGACAGGGCTACACTGAAGCTTTCTTT
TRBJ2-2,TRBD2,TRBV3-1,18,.,CASSQVASGGAHTGELFF,TGTGCCAGCAGCCAAGTTGCTAGCGGGGGGGCACACACCGGGGAGCTGTTTTTT
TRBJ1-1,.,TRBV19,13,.,CASSDSADTEAFF,TGTGCCAGTTCGGACAGTGCGGACACTGAAGCTTTCTTT
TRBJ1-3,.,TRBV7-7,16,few,CASSSGGGIEGNTIYF,TGTGCTAGCAGCTCCGGCGGGGGGATAGAAGGAAACACCATATATTTT
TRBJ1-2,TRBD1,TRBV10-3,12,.,CAISQGAYGYTF,TGTGCCATCAGCCAGGGGGCCTATGGCTACACCTTC
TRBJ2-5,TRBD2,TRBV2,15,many,CASSQLQGREGTQYF,TGTGCCAGCAGTCAATTACAGGGTCGGGAGGGGACCCAGTACTTC